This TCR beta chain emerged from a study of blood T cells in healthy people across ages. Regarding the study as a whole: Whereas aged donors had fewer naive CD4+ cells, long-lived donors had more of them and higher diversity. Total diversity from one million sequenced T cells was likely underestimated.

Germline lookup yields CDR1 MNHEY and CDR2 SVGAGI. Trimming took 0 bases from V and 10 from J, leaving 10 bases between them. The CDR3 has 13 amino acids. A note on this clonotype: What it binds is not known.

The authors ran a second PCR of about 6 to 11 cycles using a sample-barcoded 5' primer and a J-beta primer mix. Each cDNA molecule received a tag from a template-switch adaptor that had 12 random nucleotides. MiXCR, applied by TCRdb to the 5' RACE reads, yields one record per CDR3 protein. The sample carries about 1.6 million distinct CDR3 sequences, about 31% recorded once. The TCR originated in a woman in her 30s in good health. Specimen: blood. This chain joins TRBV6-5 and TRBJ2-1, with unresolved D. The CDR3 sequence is CASSYSSVSEQFF. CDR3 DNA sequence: TGTGCCAGCAGTTACTCGAGTGTTAGCGAGCAGTTCTTC.